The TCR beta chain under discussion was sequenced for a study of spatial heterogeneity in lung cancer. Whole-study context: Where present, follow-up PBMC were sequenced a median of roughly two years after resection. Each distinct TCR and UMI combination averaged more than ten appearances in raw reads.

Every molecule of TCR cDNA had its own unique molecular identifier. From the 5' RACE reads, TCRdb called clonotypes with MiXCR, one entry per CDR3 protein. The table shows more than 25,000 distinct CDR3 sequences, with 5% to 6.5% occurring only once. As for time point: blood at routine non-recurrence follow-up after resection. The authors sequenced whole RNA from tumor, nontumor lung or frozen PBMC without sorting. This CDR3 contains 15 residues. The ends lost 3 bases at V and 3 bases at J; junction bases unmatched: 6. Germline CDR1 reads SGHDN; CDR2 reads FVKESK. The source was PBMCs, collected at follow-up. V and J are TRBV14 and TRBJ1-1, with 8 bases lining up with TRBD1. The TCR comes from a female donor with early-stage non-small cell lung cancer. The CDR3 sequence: CASSQSTGGHTEAFF. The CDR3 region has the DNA TGTGCCAGCAGCCAGAGTACAGGGGGGCACACTGAAGCTTTCTTT.